This note documents a single T cell receptor (beta chain) sequence. The data are from a study of Tregs in tolerant kidney transplant recipients. The CDR3 has 15 amino acids. The germline V gene encodes CDR1 LNHDA and CDR2 SQIVND (reference sequence). V trimming: 3 bases; J trimming: 5 bases; junction bases outside the gene matches: 3. The data were produced by immunoSEQ multiplex PCR, yet TCRdb's version contains in-frame clones alone and is incomplete. This table has 60,000 to 95,000 clones, 95% to 98% appearing once. J is TRBJ2-2 and V is TRBV19; 10 nucleotides match TRBD1. The receptor was derived from a human donor who received a combined kidney and bone marrow transplant. The input for sequencing was CD4+ T cells from blood, taken before the transplant. Here the CDR3 DNA reads TGTGCCAGTAGTATGGGGACAGGGGAGACCGGGGAGCTGTTTTTT. Its translation: CASSMGTGETGELFF.